This T cell receptor beta chain was sequenced during a study of beta chain features in type 1 diabetes. Overall study findings and caveats: In all four CD4+ subsets, TCRB CDR3 length was significantly, moderately reduced in type 1 diabetes.

V shed 5 bases and J shed 8 bases, with 9 bases lying between them. The CDR3 length is 12 residues. Germline loops: CDR1 LGHNA, CDR2 YNFKEQ. Of the isolated RNA, all was reverse transcribed, and so the sequenced material was expressed TCRB transcripts. Some clones are missing from TCRdb's copy, which holds only in-frame ones; the method was immunoSEQ multiplex PCR. The table shows around 150,000 clones, with over 9% occurring only once. About this clone itself: Its target is unknown.

The receptor comes from a man aged 25 to 40 with type 1 diabetes. V is TRBV4-2 and J is TRBJ2-2; D is undetermined. Sequencing was done on a sample of central memory CD4+ T cells from blood. The CDR3 DNA reads as TGTGCCAGCAGCAATAGAGGTGGGGAGCTGTTTTTT. As protein: CASSNRGGELFF.